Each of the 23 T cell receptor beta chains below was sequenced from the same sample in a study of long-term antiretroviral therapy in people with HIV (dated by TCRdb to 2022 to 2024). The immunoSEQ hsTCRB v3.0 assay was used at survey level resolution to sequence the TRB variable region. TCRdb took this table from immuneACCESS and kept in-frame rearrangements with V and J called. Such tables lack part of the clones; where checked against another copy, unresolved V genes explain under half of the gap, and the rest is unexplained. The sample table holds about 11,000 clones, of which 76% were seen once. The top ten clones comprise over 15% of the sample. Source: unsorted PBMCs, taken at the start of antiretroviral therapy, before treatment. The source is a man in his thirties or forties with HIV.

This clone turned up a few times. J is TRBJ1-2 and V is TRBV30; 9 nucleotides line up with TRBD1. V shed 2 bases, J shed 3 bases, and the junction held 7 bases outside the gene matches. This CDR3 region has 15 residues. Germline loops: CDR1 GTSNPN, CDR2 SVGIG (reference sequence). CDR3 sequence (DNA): TGTGCCTGGAGTTCAACAGGGGGCGCAGACTATGGCTACACCTTC. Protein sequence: CAWSSTGGADYGYTF. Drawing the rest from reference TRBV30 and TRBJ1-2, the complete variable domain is SQTIHQWPATLVQPVGSPLSLECTVEGTSNPNLYWYRQAAGRGLQLLFYSVGIGQISSEVPQNLSASRPQDRQFILSSKKLLLSDSGFYLCAWSSTGGADYGYTFGSGTRLTVV.

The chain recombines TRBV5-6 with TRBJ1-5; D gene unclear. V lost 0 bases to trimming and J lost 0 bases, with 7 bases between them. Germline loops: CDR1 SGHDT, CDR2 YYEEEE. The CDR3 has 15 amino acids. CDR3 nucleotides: TGTGCCAGCAGCTTGGGACCCCTTAGCAATCAGCCCCAGCATTTT. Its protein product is CASSLGPLSNQPQHF.

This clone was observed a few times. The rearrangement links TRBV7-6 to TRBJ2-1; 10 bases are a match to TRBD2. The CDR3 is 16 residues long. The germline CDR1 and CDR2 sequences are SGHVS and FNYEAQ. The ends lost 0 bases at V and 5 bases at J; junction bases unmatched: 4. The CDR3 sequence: CASSLATSGLNNEQFF. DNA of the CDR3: TGTGCCAGCAGCTTAGCGACTAGCGGGCTCAACAATGAGCAGTTCTTC. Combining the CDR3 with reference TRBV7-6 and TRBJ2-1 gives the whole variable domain GAGVSQSPRYKVTKRGQDVALRCDPISGHVSLYWYRQALGQGPEFLTYFNYEAQQDKSGLPNDRFSAERPEGSISTLTIQRTEQRDSAMYRCASSLATSGLNNEQFFGPGTRLTVL.

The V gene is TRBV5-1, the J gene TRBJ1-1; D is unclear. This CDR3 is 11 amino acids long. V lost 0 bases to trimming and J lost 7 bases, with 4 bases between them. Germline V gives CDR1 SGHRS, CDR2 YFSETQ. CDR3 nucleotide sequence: TGCGCCAGCAGCTTGGGCTATGAAGCTTTCTTT. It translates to CASSLGYEAFF. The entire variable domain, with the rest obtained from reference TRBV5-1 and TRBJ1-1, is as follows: KAGVTQTPRYLIKTRGQQVTLSCSPISGHRSVSWYQQTPGQGLQFLFEYFSETQRNKGNFPGRFSGRQFSNSRSEMNVSTLELGDSALYLCASSLGYEAFFGQGTRLTVV.

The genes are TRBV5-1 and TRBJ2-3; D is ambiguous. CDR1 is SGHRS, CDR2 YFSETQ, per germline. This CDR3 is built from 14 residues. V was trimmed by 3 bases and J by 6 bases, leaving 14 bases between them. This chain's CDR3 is CASSSGPGDDTQYF. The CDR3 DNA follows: TGCGCCAGCAGCTCCGGACCAGGCGATGATACGCAGTATTTT.

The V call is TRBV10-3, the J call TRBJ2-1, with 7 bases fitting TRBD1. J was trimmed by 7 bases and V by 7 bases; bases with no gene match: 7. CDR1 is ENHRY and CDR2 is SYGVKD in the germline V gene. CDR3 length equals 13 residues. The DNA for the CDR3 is TGTGCCATCACCCAGCGGACAGGTAATGAGCAGTTCTTC. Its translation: CAITQRTGNEQFF.

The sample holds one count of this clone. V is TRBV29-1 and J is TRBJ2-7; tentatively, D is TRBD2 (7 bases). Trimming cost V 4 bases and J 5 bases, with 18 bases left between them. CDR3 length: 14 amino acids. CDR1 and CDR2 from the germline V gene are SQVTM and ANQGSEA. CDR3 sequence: CSVGGGSLGHEQYF. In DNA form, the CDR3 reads TGCAGCGTTGGGGGGGGCAGTTTGGGCCACGAGCAGTACTTC.

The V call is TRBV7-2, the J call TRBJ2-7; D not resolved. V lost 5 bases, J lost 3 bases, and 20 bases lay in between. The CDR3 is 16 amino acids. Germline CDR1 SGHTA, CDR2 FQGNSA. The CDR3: CASSEPRLAYNYEQYF. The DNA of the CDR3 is TGTGCCAGCAGCGAACCTCGACTCGCCTACAACTACGAGCAGTACTTC.

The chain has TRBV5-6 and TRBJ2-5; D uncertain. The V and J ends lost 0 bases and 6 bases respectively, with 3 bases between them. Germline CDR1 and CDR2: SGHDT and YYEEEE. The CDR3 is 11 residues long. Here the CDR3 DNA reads TGTGCCAGCAGCTTGGATCAGACCCAGTACTTC. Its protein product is CASSLDQTQYF.

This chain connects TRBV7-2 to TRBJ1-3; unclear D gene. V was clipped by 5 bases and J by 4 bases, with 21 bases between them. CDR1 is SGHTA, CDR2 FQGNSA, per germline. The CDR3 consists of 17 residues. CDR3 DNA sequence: TGTGCCAGCAGCAAGACGGGTCGGGGAGGCGCCGGAAACACCATATATTTT. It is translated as CASSKTGRGGAGNTIYF.

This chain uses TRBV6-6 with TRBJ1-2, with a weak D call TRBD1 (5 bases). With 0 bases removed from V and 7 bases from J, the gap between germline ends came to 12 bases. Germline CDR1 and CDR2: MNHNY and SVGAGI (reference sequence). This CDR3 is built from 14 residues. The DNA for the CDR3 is TGTGCCAGCAGTTACTCGGAACAGGCGTCTGGCTACACCTTC. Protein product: CASSYSEQASGYTF.

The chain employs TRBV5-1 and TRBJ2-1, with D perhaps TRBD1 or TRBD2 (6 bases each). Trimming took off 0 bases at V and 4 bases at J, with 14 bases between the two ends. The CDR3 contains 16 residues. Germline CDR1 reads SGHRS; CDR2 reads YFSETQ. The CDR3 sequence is CASSLGGAVSYNEQFF. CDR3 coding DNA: TGCGCCAGCAGCTTGGGGGGGGCAGTAAGTTACAATGAGCAGTTCTTC.

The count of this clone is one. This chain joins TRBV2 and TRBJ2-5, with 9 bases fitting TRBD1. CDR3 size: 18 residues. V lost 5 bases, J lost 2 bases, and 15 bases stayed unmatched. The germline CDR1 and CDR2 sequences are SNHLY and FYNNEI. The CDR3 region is CASSFPRSGTGYQETQYF. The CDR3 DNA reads TGTGCCAGCAGTTTCCCTCGTTCCGGGACAGGGTATCAAGAGACCCAGTACTTC.

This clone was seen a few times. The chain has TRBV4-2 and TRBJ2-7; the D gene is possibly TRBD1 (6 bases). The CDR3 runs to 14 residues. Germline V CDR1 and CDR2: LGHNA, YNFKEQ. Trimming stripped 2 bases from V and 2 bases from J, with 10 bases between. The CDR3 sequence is CASSQTTGAYEQYF. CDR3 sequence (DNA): TGTGCCAGCAGCCAAACGACAGGTGCCTACGAGCAGTACTTC.

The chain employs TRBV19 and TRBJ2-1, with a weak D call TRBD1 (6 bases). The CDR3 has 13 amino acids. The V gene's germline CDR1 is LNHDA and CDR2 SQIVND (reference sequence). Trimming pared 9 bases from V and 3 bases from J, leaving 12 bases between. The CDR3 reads CASQDSFYNEQFF. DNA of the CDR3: TGTGCCAGCCAGGACAGTTTCTACAATGAGCAGTTCTTC.

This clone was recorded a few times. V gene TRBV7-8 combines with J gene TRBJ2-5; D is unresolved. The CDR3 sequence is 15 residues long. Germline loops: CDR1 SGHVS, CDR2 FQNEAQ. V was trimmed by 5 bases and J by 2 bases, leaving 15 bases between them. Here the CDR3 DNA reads TGTGCCAGCAGCCCAAGCATTGGGTATCAAGAGACCCAGTACTTC. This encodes CASSPSIGYQETQYF. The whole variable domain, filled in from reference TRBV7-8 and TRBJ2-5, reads GAGVSQSPRYKVAKRGQDVALRCDPISGHVSLFWYQQALGQGPEFLTYFQNEAQLDKSGLPSDRFFAERPEGSVSTLKIQRTQQEDSAVYLCASSPSIGYQETQYFGPGTRLLVL.

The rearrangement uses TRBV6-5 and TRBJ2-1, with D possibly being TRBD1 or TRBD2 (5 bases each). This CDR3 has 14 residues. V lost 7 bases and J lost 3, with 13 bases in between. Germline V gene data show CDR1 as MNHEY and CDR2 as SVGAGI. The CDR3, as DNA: TGTGCCAGCACCTGGGACGGAAACTACAATGAGCAGTTCTTC. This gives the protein CASTWDGNYNEQFF.

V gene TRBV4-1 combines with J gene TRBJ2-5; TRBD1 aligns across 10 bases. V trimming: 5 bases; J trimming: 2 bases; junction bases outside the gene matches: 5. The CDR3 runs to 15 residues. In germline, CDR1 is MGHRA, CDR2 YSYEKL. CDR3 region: CASSYGTGVQETQYF. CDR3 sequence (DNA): TGCGCCAGCAGCTATGGGACAGGGGTACAAGAGACCCAGTACTTC.

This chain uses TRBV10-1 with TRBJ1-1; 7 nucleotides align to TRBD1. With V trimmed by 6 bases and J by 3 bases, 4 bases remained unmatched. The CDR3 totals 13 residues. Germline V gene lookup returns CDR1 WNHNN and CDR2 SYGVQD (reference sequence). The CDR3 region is CASRGQDDTEAFF. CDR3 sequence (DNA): TGCGCCAGCAGAGGACAGGACGACACTGAAGCTTTCTTT.

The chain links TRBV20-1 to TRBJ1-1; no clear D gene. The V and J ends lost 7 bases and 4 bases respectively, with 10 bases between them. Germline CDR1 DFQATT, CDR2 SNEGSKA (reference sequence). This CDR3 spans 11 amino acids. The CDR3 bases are TGCAGTGTCGAAACCGTCACTGAAGCTTTCTTT. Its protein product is CSVETVTEAFF.

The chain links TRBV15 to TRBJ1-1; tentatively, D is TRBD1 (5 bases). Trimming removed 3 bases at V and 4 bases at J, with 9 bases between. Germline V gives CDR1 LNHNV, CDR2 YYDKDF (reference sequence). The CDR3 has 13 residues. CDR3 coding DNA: TGTGCCACCAGCAGTCAGGGAGGCACTGAAGCTTTCTTT. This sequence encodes CATSSQGGTEAFF.

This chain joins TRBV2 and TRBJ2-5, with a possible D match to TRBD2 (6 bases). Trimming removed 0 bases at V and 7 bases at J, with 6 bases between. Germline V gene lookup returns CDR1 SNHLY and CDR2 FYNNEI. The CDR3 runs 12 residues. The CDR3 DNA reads TGTGCCAGCAGTGAAGCGGGGGGGACCCAGTACTTC. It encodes CASSEAGGTQYF.

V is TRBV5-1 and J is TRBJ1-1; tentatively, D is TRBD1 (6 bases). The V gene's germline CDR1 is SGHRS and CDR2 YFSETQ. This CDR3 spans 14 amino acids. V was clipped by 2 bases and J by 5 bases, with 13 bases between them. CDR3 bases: TGCGCCAGCAGCTTAGGGGGGGGTAAGACTGAAGCTTTCTTT. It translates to CASSLGGGKTEAFF.